The following is a T cell receptor beta chain sequence with its context. Its antigen is undetermined. The sample comes from a study of cytomegalovirus exposure and HLA in healthy donors. Study overall: Early on, a data release was issued that held some 91 million unique TCRs from HLA-typed donors. General observations from the study: TCR beta chains numbering 150 to 200 were designated cytomegalovirus-associated. In all likelihood, a cluster of highly shared sequence variants was a sequencing artifact.

Trimming took 4 bases from V and 8 from J, leaving 14 bases between them. CDR3 size: 14 residues. Germline V gives CDR1 SNHLY, CDR2 FYNNEI. PCR was performed using 60 Vbeta and 13 Jbeta primers. Profiling relied on immunoSEQ multiplex PCR, and the TCRdb table lists in-frame clones only, not all of them. The listing contains around 150,000 clones. This receptor was obtained from a man in his thirties or forties in good health and CMV-seronegative. Sequenced material: PBMCs. The chain has TRBV2 and TRBJ1-4; D unclear. DNA for the CDR3: TGTGCCAGCAGTGCCTCCCTCTATGTGGAAAAACTGTTTTTT. This codes for CASSASLYVEKLFF.